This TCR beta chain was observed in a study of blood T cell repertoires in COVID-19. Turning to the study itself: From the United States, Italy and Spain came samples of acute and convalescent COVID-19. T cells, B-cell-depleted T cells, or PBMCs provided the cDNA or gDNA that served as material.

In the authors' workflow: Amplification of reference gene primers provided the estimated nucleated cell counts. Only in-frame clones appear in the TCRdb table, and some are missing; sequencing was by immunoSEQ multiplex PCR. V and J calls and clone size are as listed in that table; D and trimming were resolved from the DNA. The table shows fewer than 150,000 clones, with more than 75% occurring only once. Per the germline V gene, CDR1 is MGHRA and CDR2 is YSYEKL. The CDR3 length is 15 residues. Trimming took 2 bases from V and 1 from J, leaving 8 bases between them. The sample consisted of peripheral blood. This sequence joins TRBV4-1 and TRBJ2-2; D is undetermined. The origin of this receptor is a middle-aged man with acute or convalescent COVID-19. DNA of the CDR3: TGCGCCAGCAGCCAACCTCGACAGAACACCGGGGAGCTGTTTTTT. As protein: CASSQPRQNTGELFF.